Here is one T cell receptor beta chain with its context. Per the original methods: Estimation of nucleated cell counts relied on the amplification of reference gene primers. Sequenced by immunoSEQ multiplex PCR; TCRdb stores in-frame clones only, minus some. V and J calls and clone size are given by that table; D and trimming were obtained from the DNA. The profile covers over 250,000 clones, with about 90% appearing a single time and 10% taken by the ten largest. The source of the sample is a study of blood T cell repertoires in COVID-19. Background on the study: PBMCs, B-cell-depleted T cells, or T cells were the source of the cDNA or gDNA that made up the material.

The CDR3 is 15 amino acids. The trim removed 3 bases at V and 4 bases at J, leaving 5 bases unmatched. The germline V gene has CDR1 LNHDA and CDR2 SQIVND (reference sequence). The Seattle patients joined while their infection was active and were tracked longitudinally afterward. The sequenced sample consisted of peripheral blood. The V and J genes are TRBV19 and TRBJ2-1, with 8 bases fitting TRBD2. This receptor was taken from a woman in her 70s with COVID-19, enrolled during active disease. Here the CDR3 DNA reads TGTGCCAGTAGTATTGAAGCTAGCGGGTACAATGAGCAGTTCTTC. Residues: CASSIEASGYNEQFF.